These 3 T cell receptor beta chains came from one sample sequenced in a study of blood T cell repertoires in COVID-19. Sequencing was performed with immunoSEQ multiplex PCR; in TCRdb, only in-frame clones are kept and a portion is missing. Among 200,000 to 250,000 clones, about four fifths were seen once, and the ten largest hold about 4.8%. Material for sequencing was PBMCs or T cells enriched from blood (not recorded which). Source of these receptors: a woman aged 45-59 years who had been exposed to COVID-19.

This chain uses TRBV3-1 (or the pseudogene TRBV3-2) with TRBJ1-2, with 9 bases identical to TRBD1. The CDR3 has 14 residues. Germline-derived CDR1 and CDR2 are LGHDT and YNNKEL (reference sequence). V shed 5 bases and J 4 bases; nucleotides not matched to a gene: 5. The CDR3 region has the DNA TGTGCCAGCAGCTCCCGGACAGGGGTCTATGGCTACACCTTC. The encoded protein is CASSSRTGVYGYTF.

The chain recombines TRBV19 with TRBJ1-5; D is ambiguous. Trimming removed 6 bases at V and 0 bases at J, with 15 bases between. The CDR3 has 16 residues. The germline V gene encodes CDR1 LNHDA and CDR2 SQIVND (reference sequence). The CDR3 bases are TGTGCCAGTAGGACCACGGGAAGTGGTAGCAATCAGCCCCAGCATTTT. This translates into CASRTTGSGSNQPQHF.

The V call is TRBV2, the J call TRBJ1-4, with D possibly being TRBD1 (5 bases). From germline, CDR1 is SNHLY and CDR2 FYNNEI. Trimming pared 4 bases from V and 8 bases from J, leaving 14 bases between. There are 14 residues in the CDR3. The CDR3 region has the DNA TGTGCCAGCAGTGGGGGCAGGGTCGAAGAAAAACTGTTTTTT. This codes for CASSGGRVEEKLFF.